Listed here are 2 T cell receptor beta chains from one sample, sequenced in a study of T cell changes during pregnancy in multiple sclerosis. Generated by immunoSEQ multiplex PCR, the TCRdb table keeps only in-frame clones and is missing some. The sample gives roughly 35,000 clones, under 90% of which show up once; 4.5% is in the top ten. Specimen: CD8+ T cells from peripheral blood mononuclear cells, collected after pregnancy. These receptor sequences come from a female donor with multiple sclerosis, enrolled in a pregnancy study.

In its sample, this clone was seen once. V usage is TRBV7-9 and J usage is TRBJ2-5; 10 nucleotides agree with TRBD1. Germline-derived CDR1 and CDR2 are SEHNR and FQNEAQ (reference sequence). Trimming at V came to 2 bases and at J to 2 bases, leaving 8 bases not matched to a gene. The CDR3 loop spans 17 amino acids. This CDR3 is CASSLTDRGPNQETQYF. For the CDR3, the DNA is TGTGCCAGCAGCTTAACCGACAGGGGGCCTAATCAAGAGACCCAGTACTTC.

The chain recombines TRBV14 with TRBJ2-7; D call uncertain. The CDR3 loop spans 15 amino acids. V dropped 4 bases and J dropped 6 bases, with 19 bases sitting between them. CDR1 SGHDN and CDR2 FVKESK come from the germline V gene. The CDR3 protein is CASSRLNAVYGEQYF. CDR3 bases: TGTGCCAGCAGCCGCCTTAACGCGGTCTATGGCGAGCAGTACTTC.